A single sample is the source of the 27 T cell receptor beta chains below, sequenced in a study of blood T cells in healthy people across ages. Alongside a J-beta primer mix, a sample-barcoded 5' primer served in a second PCR lasting about 7 to 12 cycles. MiXCR, run by TCRdb on the 5' RACE reads, gives a single entry per CDR3 protein. The data hold about 1.5 million distinct CDR3 sequences, with 42% observed a single time. The sequenced sample was blood. The receptors here all came from a young woman in good health.

This clonotype was counted only a few times. The chain is built from TRBV4-3 and TRBJ2-7, with 7 positions matching TRBD2. Germline lookup yields CDR1 LGHNA and CDR2 YSLEER. The CDR3 loop spans 15 amino acids. Trimming at V came to 0 bases and at J to 6 bases, leaving 8 bases not matched to a gene. The CDR3 region is CASSQDRQGGSEQYF. DNA of the CDR3: TGCGCCAGCAGCCAAGATCGCCAGGGAGGGTCCGAGCAGTACTTC.

The chain uses TRBV7-2 and TRBJ1-2, with 11 bases fitting TRBD1. Unmatched junction bases numbered 6, after V lost 0 bases and J lost 9 bases. CDR1 is SGHTA and CDR2 is FQGNSA in the germline V gene. The CDR3 is 15 amino acids. The CDR3 bases are TGTGCCAGCAGCTTAGCGTGGACAGGGGGCTTGCGCTACACCTTC. This translates into CASSLAWTGGLRYTF. The full variable domain, its missing parts supplied by reference TRBV7-2 and TRBJ1-2, is GAGVSQSPSNKVTEKGKDVELRCDPISGHTALYWYRQSLGQGLEFLIYFQGNSAPDKSGLPSDRFSAERTGGSVSTLTIQRTQQEDSAVYLCASSLAWTGGLRYTFGSGTRLTVV.

The CDR3 region has the DNA TGCAGCGTGATGACAGGGTGGGATGAAAAACTGTTTTTT. Residues: CSVMTGWDEKLFF. This chain connects TRBV29-1 to TRBJ1-4, with 7 bases aligning to TRBD1. With V trimmed by 6 bases and J by 6 bases, 7 bases remained unmatched. Germline CDR1 reads SQVTM; CDR2 reads ANQGSEA. The CDR3 sequence is 13 residues long.

This clonotype was seen more than once but under ten times. The chain combines TRBV28 with TRBJ1-6, with a possible D match to TRBD1 (6 bases). Trimming took 5 bases from V and 11 from J, leaving 16 bases between them. Germline lookup yields CDR1 MDHEN and CDR2 SYDVKM. The CDR3 consists of 14 residues. Here the CDR3 reads CASSPLGGGAPLHF. DNA for the CDR3: TGTGCCAGCAGTCCCCTCGGGGGGGGCGCACCCCTCCACTTT.

The chain is built from TRBV4-1 and TRBJ2-1; the D is unclear. Trimming shortened V by 1 base and J by 9 bases, and 10 bases separated the two germline ends. The CDR3 is 13 amino acids. The germline V gene has CDR1 MGHRA and CDR2 YSYEKL. The CDR3 here is CASSQGPTSEQFF. The CDR3 DNA reads as TGCGCCAGCAGCCAAGGCCCGACAAGTGAGCAGTTCTTC.

The V and J genes are TRBV7-9 and TRBJ2-3; 12 nucleotides align to TRBD2. The junction had 8 bases not matched to a gene; V was cut back by 5 bases and J by 2 bases. This CDR3 is built from 17 residues. The germline V gene has CDR1 SEHNR and CDR2 FQNEAQ (reference sequence). Written as DNA, the CDR3 is TGTGCCAGCAGCCCGTCGCGACTAGCGGGGGACACAGATACGCAGTATTTT. This gives the protein CASSPSRLAGDTDTQYF.

This clonotype was seen a few times. The CDR3 protein is CASSEAAGEAEAFF. The CDR3 DNA sequence: TGTGCCAGCAGTGAGGCCGCAGGGGAGGCTGAAGCTTTCTTT. The V and J genes are TRBV2 and TRBJ1-1; tentatively, D is TRBD1 (6 bases). The CDR3 consists of 14 residues. V was cut by 3 bases and J by 6 bases, with 14 bases left in between. CDR1 and CDR2 from the germline V gene are SNHLY and FYNNEI.

The rearrangement joins TRBV4-1 to TRBJ2-3; D is tentatively TRBD1 or TRBD2 (5 bases each). The CDR3 contains 14 residues. V dropped 9 bases and J dropped 0 bases, with 13 bases sitting between them. Looked up from germline, CDR1 is MGHRA and CDR2 is YSYEKL. The CDR3, as DNA: TGCGCCAGGTCCGGGACGGCTAGCACAGATACGCAGTATTTT. It encodes CARSGTASTDTQYF.

V gene TRBV4-3 combines with J gene TRBJ1-2; 7 bases map to TRBD1. The junction had 19 bases not matched to a gene; V was cut back by 4 bases and J by 5 bases. This CDR3 spans 18 amino acids. CDR1 is LGHNA, CDR2 YSLEER, per germline. The CDR3 region is CASSLLLHPGTAAYGYTF. In nucleotides, the CDR3 is TGCGCCAGCAGCCTATTACTTCACCCCGGGACAGCAGCTTATGGCTACACCTTC.

The chain couples TRBV5-1 to TRBJ2-7, with D possibly being TRBD1 (5 bases). With 4 bases removed from V and 1 base from J, the gap between germline ends came to 18 bases. This CDR3 spans 16 amino acids. Per germline, CDR1 SGHRS and CDR2 YFSETQ. The DNA for the CDR3 is TGCGCCAGCAGCCCTGGACCCCAGACAGTTTCCTACGAGCAGTACTTC. Translated: CASSPGPQTVSYEQYF.

This CDR3 is CASSELALGTDTQYF. CDR3 sequence (DNA): TGTGCCAGCAGCGAGCTAGCTTTAGGCACAGATACGCAGTATTTT. The chain employs TRBV9 and TRBJ2-3; tentative D call: TRBD2 (5 bases). This CDR3 contains 15 residues. Trimming took 3 bases from V and 1 from J, leaving 12 bases between them. Germline V gene sequence: CDR1 SGDLS, CDR2 YYNGEE.

V usage is TRBV19 and J usage is TRBJ2-3, with 7 bases matching TRBD2. The CDR3 sequence is 17 residues long. From germline, CDR1 is LNHDA and CDR2 SQIVND (reference sequence). V lost 4 bases and J lost 0; bases outside the gene matches: 10. CDR3 region: CASSTFLAVASTDTQYF. CDR3 DNA sequence: TGTGCCAGTAGTACTTTTCTAGCGGTGGCTAGCACAGATACGCAGTATTTT. Full variable domain (outside the CDR3, taken from reference TRBV19 and TRBJ2-3): DGGITQSPKYLFRKEGQNVTLSCEQNLNHDAMYWYRQDPGQGLRLIYYSQIVNDFQKGDIAEGYSVSREKKESFPLTVTSAQKNPTAFYLCASSTFLAVASTDTQYFGPGTRLTVL.

This clonotype was found a few times. The gene calls are TRBV2 and TRBJ2-7; D unresolved. The V end lost 2 bases, the J end lost 3 bases, and 11 bases lay between the germline ends. CDR1 is SNHLY, CDR2 FYNNEI, per germline. The CDR3 runs 14 residues. CDR3 region: CASSERLHIYEQYF. For the CDR3, the DNA is TGTGCCAGCAGTGAAAGGCTGCATATCTACGAGCAGTACTTC.

Only a few counts were recorded for this clonotype. The genes are TRBV15 and TRBJ2-4; either TRBD1 or TRBD2 may supply D (5 bases each). V lost 0 bases and J 8 bases, leaving 11 bases between the germline ends. Germline CDR1 reads LNHNV; CDR2 reads YYDKDF (reference sequence). CDR3 size: 14 residues. This CDR3 is CATSRESGQDIQYF. Written as DNA, the CDR3 is TGTGCCACCAGCAGAGAATCGGGGCAGGACATTCAGTACTTC.

The chain combines TRBV4-3 with TRBJ2-3, with 8 bases identical to TRBD2. Germline assignment: CDR1 LGHNA and CDR2 YSLEER. There are 16 residues in the CDR3. Trimming at V came to 1 base and at J to 1 base, leaving 4 bases not matched to a gene. The CDR3 region is CASSQGRGVGTDTQYF. In DNA form, the CDR3 reads TGCGCCAGCAGCCAAGGGCGGGGGGTCGGCACAGATACGCAGTATTTT.

This chain uses TRBV11-1 with TRBJ2-7; tentatively, D is TRBD2 (6 bases). CDR1 is SGHAT, CDR2 FQDESV, per germline (reference sequence). Deletions cut 5 bases from V and 3 bases from J, with 11 bases between. This CDR3 has 13 amino acids. The CDR3 DNA is TGTGCCAGCAGCACGGGACTTGACTACGAGCAGTACTTC. Translated: CASSTGLDYEQYF.

The rearrangement links TRBV20-1 to TRBJ1-2; a possible D gene is TRBD1 (5 bases). Germline V lookup: CDR1 DFQATT, CDR2 SNEGSKA (reference sequence). With 0 bases removed from V and 8 bases from J, the gap between germline ends came to 7 bases. This CDR3 is built from 11 residues. The CDR3 sequence is CSAREPGGYTF. The DNA of the CDR3 is TGCAGTGCTAGAGAGCCAGGGGGCTACACCTTC.

This sequence joins TRBV11-2 and TRBJ2-3; D may be TRBD2 (5 bases). The CDR3 consists of 16 residues. The germline gives CDR1 SGHAT, CDR2 FQNNGV. Trimming took 5 bases from V and 1 from J, leaving 16 bases between them. This CDR3 reads CASSTWTGRRTDTQYF. DNA of the CDR3: TGTGCCAGCAGCACCTGGACGGGGAGACGCACAGATACGCAGTATTTT.

V usage is TRBV10-3 and J usage is TRBJ1-2, with TRBD1 matching over 7 bases. V shed 4 bases, J shed 8 bases, and the junction held 7 bases outside the gene matches. Per the germline V gene, CDR1 is ENHRY and CDR2 is SYGVKD. The CDR3 length is 13 residues. CDR3 nucleotide sequence: TGTGCCATCAGTGCAGACGGGACAGTCGGCTACACCTTC. Protein product: CAISADGTVGYTF.

This clonotype was seen at least ten times. The chain carries TRBV29-1 and TRBJ2-3; D ambiguous. The V end was cut by 1 base, the J end by 6 bases, with 8 bases between. From germline, CDR1 is SQVTM and CDR2 ANQGSEA. This CDR3 is built from 12 residues. For the CDR3, the DNA is TGCAGCGTTGAAGGACCCTCGGATACGCAGTATTTT. Translating it yields CSVEGPSDTQYF.

This clonotype appeared a few times. The chain uses TRBV12-3 or TRBV12-4 and TRBJ1-2; 7 nucleotides line up with TRBD1. The length of the CDR3 is 14 residues. Trimming took 5 bases from V and 7 from J; bases not matched to a gene: 10. The CDR3 nucleotides read TGTGCCAGCAGTACCCGACAGGGTATAGGTGGCTACACCTTC. Translating gives CASSTRQGIGGYTF.

The table lists this clonotype with a few counts. V is TRBV4-3 and J is TRBJ2-1; possible D gene TRBD2, 6 bases. The CDR3 has 15 amino acids. Trimming cost V 2 bases and J 2 bases, with 10 bases left between them. Germline-derived CDR1 and CDR2 are LGHNA and YSLEER. The CDR3 protein is CASSQPRGAYNEQFF. Written as DNA, the CDR3 is TGCGCCAGCAGCCAACCGCGGGGCGCCTACAATGAGCAGTTCTTC.

The chain employs TRBV7-2 and TRBJ2-5, with a tentative D call TRBD1 (5 bases). The CDR3 extends over 15 amino acids. Germline V CDR1 and CDR2: SGHTA, FQGNSA. Deletions cut 0 bases from V and 5 bases from J, with 13 bases between. The CDR3: CASSLAGRVVETQYF. DNA of the CDR3: TGTGCCAGCAGCTTAGCTGGCAGGGTGGTGGAGACCCAGTACTTC.

In its sample, this clonotype was seen a few times. This chain links TRBV29-1 with TRBJ2-7; 10 positions agree with TRBD1. After removal of 2 bases from V and 0 bases from J, the junction contained 4 bases not matched to a gene. Germline V CDR1 and CDR2: SQVTM, ANQGSEA. This CDR3 is built from 15 residues. The CDR3 here is CSVETGTGVSYEQYF. CDR3 nucleotides: TGCAGCGTTGAAACGGGGACAGGGGTCTCCTACGAGCAGTACTTC.

The chain uses TRBV20-1 and TRBJ2-5, with 9 positions matching TRBD2. The better agreement between TRBJ2-7 and the DNA end casts doubt on the J call. Germline CDR1 DFQATT, CDR2 SNEGSKA (reference sequence). The CDR3 runs to 14 residues. The CDR3 DNA sequence: TGCAGTGCTAGGCCCGGGACTAGCATTGCCGAGCAGTACTTC. Its translation is CSARPGTSIAEQYF.

The chain couples TRBV20-1 to TRBJ2-1; 7 bases are a match to TRBD1. CDR1 is DFQATT, CDR2 SNEGSKA, per germline (reference sequence). CDR3 length: 14 residues. Trimming at V came to 5 bases and at J to 10 bases, leaving 14 bases not matched to a gene. The CDR3 is CSADDRASSYEQFF. CDR3 sequence (DNA): TGCAGTGCTGACGACAGGGCTAGCTCCTACGAGCAGTTCTTC.

This chain connects TRBV12-3 or TRBV12-4 to TRBJ1-1, with D tentatively TRBD1 (6 bases). This CDR3 is 15 amino acids long. The V gene lost 5 bases and the J gene lost 4 bases, with 17 bases spanning the gap. CDR3 sequence: CASSLIGQQSTEAFF. Here the CDR3 DNA reads TGTGCCAGCAGTCTAATCGGACAGCAGAGCACTGAAGCTTTCTTT.